Listed below are T cell receptor beta chains from one sample, sequenced in a study of vaccination effects on CD4 cells after COVID-19. Produced via immunoSEQ multiplex PCR; TCRdb's table is partial and in-frame only. Found here are approximately 45,000 clones, 76% of them singletons; the top ten hold about 11%. These TCRs are of unknown antigen specificity. The source material was CD4+ T cells from PBMCs cultured without peptide, sampled before COVID-19 vaccination. The receptors stem from a human donor who had a prior SARS-CoV-2 infection. CDR3s include the opening cysteine and the closing phenylalanine or tryptophan. A D gene is named only where the DNA matches it firmly. Some rows have no size entry. The others give once, few or many, or a class for an expanded clone.

d_gene: NA
len: 11
abundance: NA
j_gene: TRBJ1-2
v_gene: TRBV6-5
CDR3aa: CASTQGRGYTF
CDR3nt: TGTGCCAGCACACAGGGTCGGGGCTACACCTTC

d_gene: NA
len: 17
abundance: NA
j_gene: TRBJ1-2
v_gene: TRBV7-8
CDR3aa: CASSLDLRLPTNYGYTF
CDR3nt: TGTGCCAGCAGCTTAGACCTTCGCCTCCCTACTAACTATGGCTACACCTTC

d_gene: NA
len: 15
abundance: medium-sized
j_gene: TRBJ2-1
v_gene: TRBV7-9
CDR3aa: CASSFQGENYNEQFF
CDR3nt: TGTGCCAGCAGCTTCCAAGGGGAGAATTACAATGAGCAGTTCTTC

d_gene: TRBD1
len: 14
abundance: NA
j_gene: TRBJ1-1
v_gene: TRBV2
CDR3aa: CASKPGTGAPLAFF
CDR3nt: TGTGCCAGCAAACCCGGGACAGGGGCCCCTCTGGCTTTCTTT

d_gene: NA
len: 15
abundance: NA
j_gene: TRBJ2-7
v_gene: TRBV20-1
CDR3aa: CSASDRGSSPYEQYF
CDR3nt: TGCAGTGCTAGTGATCGAGGGAGTTCCCCCTACGAGCAGTACTTC

d_gene: NA
len: 14
abundance: NA
j_gene: TRBJ1-1
v_gene: TRBV5-5
CDR3aa: CASNREAWGPEAFF
CDR3nt: TGTGCCAGCAACCGGGAGGCTTGGGGGCCTGAAGCTTTCTTT

d_gene: TRBD2
len: 16
abundance: NA
j_gene: TRBJ2-5
v_gene: TRBV28
CDR3aa: CASSLSLAGGQETQYF
CDR3nt: TGTGCCAGCAGTTTAAGTCTAGCGGGAGGCCAAGAGACCCAGTACTTC

d_gene: NA
len: 15
abundance: few
j_gene: TRBJ1-2
v_gene: TRBV4-1
CDR3aa: CASSQGFGAFYGYTF
CDR3nt: TGCGCCAGCAGCCAAGGGTTTGGGGCGTTCTATGGCTACACCTTC

d_gene: TRBD1
len: 14
abundance: NA
j_gene: TRBJ1-1
v_gene: TRBV6-2/TRBV6-3
CDR3aa: CASSYSDRVRAAFF
CDR3nt: TGTGCCAGCAGTTACTCCGACAGGGTCCGGGCGGCTTTCTTT

d_gene: TRBD1
len: 15
abundance: NA
j_gene: TRBJ1-2
v_gene: TRBV10-3
CDR3aa: CAISEPGQGIYGYTF
CDR3nt: TGTGCCATCAGTGAGCCGGGACAGGGAATCTATGGCTACACCTTC

d_gene: TRBD2
len: 14
abundance: few
j_gene: TRBJ2-1
v_gene: TRBV18
CDR3aa: CASSPLSGENEQFF
CDR3nt: TGTGCCAGCTCACCACTAAGCGGGGAGAATGAGCAGTTCTTC

d_gene: NA
len: 14
abundance: NA
j_gene: TRBJ1-1
v_gene: TRBV5-1
CDR3aa: CASSLELPNTEAFF
CDR3nt: TGCGCCAGCAGCTTAGAACTACCGAACACTGAAGCTTTCTTT

d_gene: NA
len: 11
abundance: few
j_gene: TRBJ2-5
v_gene: TRBV5-1
CDR3aa: CASSLEETQYF
CDR3nt: TGCGCCAGCAGCTTGGAAGAGACCCAGTACTTC

d_gene: TRBD2
len: 16
abundance: NA
j_gene: TRBJ2-7
v_gene: TRBV18
CDR3aa: CASSRTGLADPYEQYF
CDR3nt: TGTGCCAGCTCACGGACGGGACTAGCGGATCCCTACGAGCAGTACTTC

d_gene: TRBD1
len: 15
abundance: NA
j_gene: TRBJ2-3
v_gene: TRBV11-3
CDR3aa: CASSLRQGLTDTQYF
CDR3nt: TGTGCCAGCAGCTTACGACAGGGTCTGACAGATACGCAGTATTTT

d_gene: NA
len: 14
abundance: few
j_gene: TRBJ2-3
v_gene: TRBV30
CDR3aa: CAWSSRVKLDTQYF
CDR3nt: TGTGCCTGGAGTTCGCGAGTTAAGTTGGATACGCAGTATTTT

d_gene: TRBD1
len: 13
abundance: NA
j_gene: TRBJ2-7
v_gene: TRBV11-3
CDR3aa: CASSWDRNYEQYF
CDR3nt: TGTGCCAGCAGCTGGGACAGGAACTACGAGCAGTACTTC

d_gene: TRBD1
len: 15
abundance: NA
j_gene: TRBJ2-7
v_gene: TRBV4-2
CDR3aa: CASSQTGTGVYEQYF
CDR3nt: TGTGCCAGCAGCCAGACCGGGACAGGGGTGTACGAGCAGTACTTC

d_gene: NA
len: 13
abundance: NA
j_gene: TRBJ2-7
v_gene: TRBV11-1
CDR3aa: CASSLGWGYEQYF
CDR3nt: TGTGCCAGCAGCTTAGGGTGGGGCTACGAGCAGTACTTC

d_gene: NA
len: 22
abundance: NA
j_gene: TRBJ2-6
v_gene: TRBV3-1/TRBV3-2
CDR3aa: CASSQDKAVRGRGRAGANVLTF
CDR3nt: TGTGCCAGCAGCCAAGATAAAGCGGTTAGGGGAAGGGGAAGAGCTGGGGCCAACGTCCTGACTTTC

d_gene: TRBD1
len: 13
abundance: NA
j_gene: TRBJ1-1
v_gene: TRBV27
CDR3aa: CATSRTGIPEAFF
CDR3nt: TGTGCCACTTCCAGGACAGGGATTCCTGAAGCTTTCTTT

d_gene: NA
len: 14
abundance: NA
j_gene: TRBJ2-7
v_gene: TRBV5-8
CDR3aa: CASTRGGGPYEQYF
CDR3nt: TGTGCCAGCACCCGTGGGGGGGGCCCTTACGAGCAGTACTTC

d_gene: NA
len: 15
abundance: NA
j_gene: TRBJ1-4
v_gene: TRBV18
CDR3aa: CASSRRLGTNEKLFF
CDR3nt: TGTGCCAGCTCACGCCGACTGGGTACCAATGAAAAACTGTTTTTT

d_gene: NA
len: 14
abundance: NA
j_gene: TRBJ2-3
v_gene: TRBV5-1
CDR3aa: CASRFRDNTDTQYF
CDR3nt: TGCGCCAGCAGATTCCGGGACAACACAGATACGCAGTATTTT

d_gene: NA
len: 15
abundance: NA
j_gene: TRBJ1-5
v_gene: TRBV19
CDR3aa: CASSIQAPQSQPQHF
CDR3nt: TGTGCCAGTAGTATTCAGGCCCCTCAGAGTCAGCCCCAGCATTTT

d_gene: TRBD2
len: 17
abundance: NA
j_gene: TRBJ2-1
v_gene: TRBV9
CDR3aa: CASSLGLQGLTYNEQFF
CDR3nt: TGTGCCAGCAGTTTAGGCCTCCAGGGACTAACCTACAATGAGCAGTTCTTC

d_gene: NA
len: 14
abundance: NA
j_gene: TRBJ1-3
v_gene: TRBV19
CDR3aa: CASSSEISGNTIYF
CDR3nt: TGTGCCAGTAGTTCTGAAATCTCTGGAAACACCATATATTTT

d_gene: NA
len: 14
abundance: NA
j_gene: TRBJ2-1
v_gene: TRBV3-1/TRBV3-2
CDR3aa: CASSLQRIYNEQFF
CDR3nt: TGTGCCAGCAGCCTACAGCGAATATACAATGAGCAGTTCTTC

d_gene: NA
len: 15
abundance: few
j_gene: TRBJ2-5
v_gene: TRBV5-4
CDR3aa: CASSREETGRETQYF
CDR3nt: TGTGCCAGCAGCCGGGAAGAAACAGGGAGGGAGACCCAGTACTTC

d_gene: NA
len: 12
abundance: once
j_gene: TRBJ1-4
v_gene: TRBV25-1
CDR3aa: CASSATDGKLFF
CDR3nt: TGTGCCAGCAGTGCGACTGACGGAAAACTGTTTTTT

d_gene: NA
len: 17
abundance: NA
j_gene: TRBJ2-6
v_gene: TRBV21-1
CDR3aa: CASSMGDPLRGANVLTF
CDR3nt: TGTGCCAGCAGCATGGGGGACCCTCTCAGGGGGGCCAACGTCCTGACTTTC

d_gene: NA
len: 14
abundance: few
j_gene: TRBJ1-1
v_gene: TRBV6-5
CDR3aa: CASSYSSGVGEAFF
CDR3nt: TGTGCCAGCAGTTACTCGTCAGGGGTTGGTGAAGCTTTCTTT

d_gene: TRBD2
len: 13
abundance: NA
j_gene: TRBJ2-7
v_gene: TRBV12-3/TRBV12-4
CDR3aa: CASSPTTSDEQYF
CDR3nt: TGTGCCAGCAGTCCGACGACTAGCGACGAGCAGTACTTC

d_gene: NA
len: 14
abundance: NA
j_gene: TRBJ2-7
v_gene: TRBV7-5
CDR3aa: CARSRKRTGIEQYF
CDR3nt: TGTGCCAGAAGCCGAAAGAGGACAGGGATCGAGCAGTACTTC

d_gene: TRBD1
len: 16
abundance: NA
j_gene: TRBJ1-1
v_gene: TRBV19
CDR3aa: CASRRKTGGGSTEAFF
CDR3nt: TGTGCCAGTAGGCGTAAGACAGGGGGCGGTAGCACTGAAGCTTTCTTT

d_gene: TRBD1
len: 14
abundance: NA
j_gene: TRBJ1-6
v_gene: TRBV5-1
CDR3aa: CASSLAGGDSPLHF
CDR3nt: TGCGCCAGCAGCTTGGCAGGGGGGGATTCACCCCTCCACTTT

d_gene: NA
len: 15
abundance: NA
j_gene: TRBJ2-5
v_gene: TRBV29-1
CDR3aa: CSVAVLWWSGETQYF
CDR3nt: TGCAGCGTCGCCGTTTTGTGGTGGAGTGGAGAGACCCAGTACTTC

d_gene: TRBD2
len: 14
abundance: NA
j_gene: TRBJ2-7
v_gene: TRBV19
CDR3aa: CASSMTGGSYEQYF
CDR3nt: TGTGCCAGTAGTATGACGGGAGGTTCCTACGAGCAGTACTTC

d_gene: NA
len: 14
abundance: NA
j_gene: TRBJ2-1
v_gene: TRBV5-4
CDR3aa: CASSLGGEANEQFF
CDR3nt: TGTGCCAGCAGCTTGGGCGGGGAGGCCAATGAGCAGTTCTTC

d_gene: NA
len: 15
abundance: NA
j_gene: TRBJ2-7
v_gene: TRBV21-1
CDR3aa: CASTRGTGQTYEQYF
CDR3nt: TGTGCCAGCACCCGAGGGACAGGCCAAACCTACGAGCAGTACTTC

d_gene: TRBD1
len: 14
abundance: NA
j_gene: TRBJ2-5
v_gene: TRBV19
CDR3aa: CASSVTGGKETQYF
CDR3nt: TGTGCCAGTAGCGTGACAGGGGGTAAAGAGACCCAGTACTTC

d_gene: NA
len: 14
abundance: NA
j_gene: TRBJ1-4
v_gene: TRBV28
CDR3aa: CASSRWGFDEKLFF
CDR3nt: TGTGCCAGCAGTCGATGGGGGTTCGATGAAAAACTGTTTTTT

d_gene: TRBD2
len: 14
abundance: few
j_gene: TRBJ2-7
v_gene: TRBV18
CDR3aa: CASSPGLVSGEQYF
CDR3nt: TGTGCCAGCTCACCGGGACTAGTATCGGGTGAGCAGTACTTC

d_gene: TRBD2
len: 16
abundance: NA
j_gene: TRBJ2-7
v_gene: TRBV4-2
CDR3aa: CASSQDRGGDSYEQYF
CDR3nt: TGTGCCAGCAGCCAAGATCGGGGGGGGGACTCCTACGAGCAGTACTTC

d_gene: NA
len: 15
abundance: NA
j_gene: TRBJ2-7
v_gene: TRBV7-9
CDR3aa: CASSSRQVVSYEQYF
CDR3nt: TGTGCCAGCAGCTCCAGACAGGTTGTCTCCTACGAGCAGTACTTC

d_gene: NA
len: 14
abundance: NA
j_gene: TRBJ2-3
v_gene: TRBV7-6
CDR3aa: CASTRTLPPDTQYF
CDR3nt: TGTGCCAGCACAAGGACCCTACCCCCAGATACGCAGTATTTT

d_gene: NA
len: 16
abundance: NA
j_gene: TRBJ2-2
v_gene: TRBV5-1
CDR3aa: CASSFRPTGLTGELFF
CDR3nt: TGCGCCAGCAGCTTCCGACCAACAGGGCTCACCGGGGAGCTGTTTTTT

d_gene: NA
len: 14
abundance: NA
j_gene: TRBJ1-6
v_gene: TRBV18
CDR3aa: CASSPQGTNSPLHF
CDR3nt: TGTGCCAGCTCACCACAGGGAACTAATTCACCCCTCCACTTT

d_gene: NA
len: 18
abundance: once
j_gene: TRBJ2-7
v_gene: TRBV5-6
CDR3aa: CASSLPKRTVAFDYEQYF
CDR3nt: TGTGCCAGCAGCTTGCCCAAGAGGACGGTGGCATTTGACTACGAGCAGTACTTC

d_gene: NA
len: 13
abundance: NA
j_gene: TRBJ2-5
v_gene: TRBV5-1
CDR3aa: CASSFWGGETQYF
CDR3nt: TGCGCCAGCAGCTTTTGGGGAGGAGAGACCCAGTACTTC

d_gene: NA
len: 15
abundance: NA
j_gene: TRBJ2-1
v_gene: TRBV6-5
CDR3aa: CASSYLRTLTREQFF
CDR3nt: TGTGCCAGCAGTTACTTACGGACACTCACCCGTGAGCAGTTCTTC

d_gene: NA
len: 15
abundance: NA
j_gene: TRBJ2-1
v_gene: TRBV27
CDR3aa: CASRRTQNSYNEQFF
CDR3nt: TGTGCCAGCAGACGGACGCAAAACTCCTACAATGAGCAGTTCTTC

d_gene: TRBD2
len: 18
abundance: NA
j_gene: TRBJ2-7
v_gene: TRBV11-3
CDR3aa: CASSLGGVLAGDPYEQYF
CDR3nt: TGTGCCAGCAGCTTGGGAGGGGTGCTAGCGGGAGACCCCTACGAGCAGTACTTC